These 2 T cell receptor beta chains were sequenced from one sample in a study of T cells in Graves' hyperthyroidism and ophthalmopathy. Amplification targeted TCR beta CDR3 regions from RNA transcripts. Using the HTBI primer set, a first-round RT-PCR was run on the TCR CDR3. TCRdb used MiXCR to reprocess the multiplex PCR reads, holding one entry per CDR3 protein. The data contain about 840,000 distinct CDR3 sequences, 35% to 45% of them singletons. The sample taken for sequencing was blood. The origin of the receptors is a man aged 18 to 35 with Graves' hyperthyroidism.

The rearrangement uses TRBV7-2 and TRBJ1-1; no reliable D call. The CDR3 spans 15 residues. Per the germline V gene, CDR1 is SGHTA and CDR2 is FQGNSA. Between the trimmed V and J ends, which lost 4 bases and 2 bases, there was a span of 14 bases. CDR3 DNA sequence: TGTGCCAGCAGCTGGGCTAGCGGGAGTAACACTGAAGCTTTCTTT. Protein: CASSWASGSNTEAFF.

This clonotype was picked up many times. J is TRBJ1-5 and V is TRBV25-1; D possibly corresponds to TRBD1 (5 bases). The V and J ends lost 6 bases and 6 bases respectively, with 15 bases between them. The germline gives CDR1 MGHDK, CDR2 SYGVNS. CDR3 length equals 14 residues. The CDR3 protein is CASRGRGEGQPQHF. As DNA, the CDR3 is TGTGCCAGCAGGGGACGGGGGGAGGGTCAGCCCCAGCATTTT.